What follows describes a single T cell receptor (beta chain). Its antigen is still unknown. The entry originates in a study of vaccination effects on CD4 cells after COVID-19. General study points: Clones from infection and from vaccination both contracted markedly late after vaccination. Limitations: small convalescent group and missing early post-infection timepoints.

Sequencing was preceded by expansion of antigen-specific CD4+ T cells with viral peptide pools in the ViraFEST assay. Researchers isolated CD4+ T cells once approximately eleven days of culture had elapsed. The infection with SARS-CoV-2 (confirmed by PCR) occurred in this person between March and December 2020. Peptides at about 9.9 ug/ml and IL-2 at 9 to 10 IU/ml were added to roughly 2 million PBMC per well. Days 3 and 7 saw half the medium replaced with IL-2 medium. The CDR3 consists of 13 residues. V trimming: 7 bases; J trimming: 2 bases; junction bases outside the gene matches: 3. Libraries were prepared by immunoSEQ multiplex PCR; TCRdb keeps only in-frame clonotypes and omits some of them. The repertoire holds about 45,000 clones, approximately 70% seen once, with under 35% in the top ten.

The sample was CD4+ T cells from PBMCs cultured with a peptide pool, taken before COVID-19 vaccination. The receptor comes from a human donor who had a prior SARS-CoV-2 infection. The rearrangement links TRBV12-3 or TRBV12-4 to TRBJ2-5; 8 bases align to TRBD1. This chain's CDR3 is CASIRTGQETQYF. CDR3 nucleotides: TGTGCCAGCATTAGGACAGGGCAAGAGACCCAGTACTTC.